This passage covers 9 T cell receptor beta chains from one sample sequenced in a study of T cell responses to AZD1222 COVID-19 vaccine. Repertoires were generated with immunoSEQ multiplex PCR, while TCRdb's copy carries only in-frame clones and drops some. Among roughly 56,000 clones listed, 80% to 90% were seen once. The sequences come from peripheral blood, collected on day 0 of AZD1222 vaccination. These TCRs come from an adult in good health.

CDR3 sequence: CAITGGTTYNEQFF. CDR3 coding DNA: TGTGCCATCACAGGGGGAACTACCTACAATGAGCAGTTCTTC. V usage is TRBV10-3 and J usage is TRBJ2-1; 7 nucleotides align to TRBD1. The germline gives CDR1 ENHRY, CDR2 SYGVKD. The CDR3 loop spans 14 amino acids. Trimming removed 7 bases from V and 2 bases from J; junction bases left unmatched: 5.

The CDR3 here is CASSPTNPTYEQYF. The CDR3 DNA follows: TGTGCCAGCAGTCCGACAAATCCCACTTACGAGCAGTACTTC. The rearrangement uses TRBV27 and TRBJ2-7; D uncertain. Germline lookup yields CDR1 MNHEY and CDR2 SMNVEV (reference sequence). V lost 5 bases and J lost 4, with 15 bases in between. The CDR3 loop spans 14 amino acids.

This chain uses TRBV6-5 with TRBJ2-2; D unclear. The germline V gene has CDR1 MNHEY and CDR2 SVGAGI. The CDR3 totals 15 residues. The ends were cut back, 4 bases at V and 0 bases at J, with 9 bases in the middle. The CDR3 coding sequence is TGTGCCAGCAGTTTGTTCACAGCGAACACCGGGGAGCTGTTTTTT. This encodes CASSLFTANTGELFF.

J is TRBJ1-2 and V is TRBV12-3 or TRBV12-4; D unclear. The CDR3 has 13 residues. Trimming took off 6 bases at V and 8 bases at J, with 16 bases between the two ends. CDR3: CASSRPPDRGYTF. CDR3 nucleotide sequence: TGTGCCAGCAGCCGGCCCCCCGATCGGGGCTACACCTTC.

V usage is TRBV7-9 and J usage is TRBJ2-5; tentatively, D is TRBD1 (6 bases). Germline-derived CDR1 and CDR2 are SEHNR and FQNEAQ (reference sequence). The CDR3 sequence is 15 residues long. Deletions cut 4 bases from V and 4 bases from J, with 16 bases between. CDR3 sequence (DNA): TGTGCCAGCAGCTCTCCCCGGGGCAGGGGAGAGACCCAGTACTTC. This encodes CASSSPRGRGETQYF.

This chain joins TRBV11-1 and TRBJ2-5, with TRBD1 identical over 7 bases. The CDR3 runs 16 residues. V shed 5 bases, J shed 4 bases, and the junction held 13 bases outside the gene matches. Germline loops: CDR1 SGHAT, CDR2 FQDESV (reference sequence). The chain's CDR3 is CASSRGQSKGGETQYF. In DNA form, the CDR3 reads TGTGCCAGCAGCAGGGGACAGAGCAAAGGGGGAGAGACCCAGTACTTC.

The chain has TRBV6-5 and TRBJ2-7; 8 bases are shared with TRBD1. The CDR3 loop spans 14 amino acids. Germline CDR1 is MNHEY and CDR2 is SVGAGI. V shed 7 bases, J shed 5 bases, and the junction held 10 bases outside the gene matches. The CDR3 sequence is CASKRPGGGDEQYF. The DNA for the CDR3 is TGTGCCAGCAAGCGTCCAGGGGGCGGCGACGAGCAGTACTTC.

J is TRBJ2-7 and V is TRBV2, with 9 positions matching TRBD1. The CDR3 sequence is 13 residues long. CDR1 and CDR2 (germline): SNHLY, FYNNEI. V lost 7 bases, J lost 5 bases, and 6 bases stayed unmatched. CDR3 in amino acids: CASTGTGYHEQYF. In nucleotides, the CDR3 is TGTGCCAGCACCGGGACAGGGTACCACGAGCAGTACTTC.

This clone was seen a handful of times. The chain joins TRBV11-3 to TRBJ2-2, with unresolved D. Germline assignment: CDR1 SGHNT and CDR2 YENEEA. Between the trimmed V and J ends, which lost 0 bases and 5 bases, there was a span of 7 bases. The CDR3 is 14 amino acids. The CDR3 DNA reads as TGTGCCAGCAGCTTAGATCCCATTACCGGGGAGCTGTTTTTT. Its translation: CASSLDPITGELFF.